Reported below is one TCR beta chain. What it binds is unknown. TCR cDNA, made by 5'RACE template switching, carried an added universal primer site and UMIs. A single record per CDR3 protein comes from TCRdb applying MiXCR to the 5' RACE reads. The top ten clones hold over 3% of a sample with some 340,000 distinct CDR3 sequences, 9.5% to 12% of them seen once. The sample comes from a study of T cells after yellow fever vaccination. Study-level findings and limits: The CD4 and CD8 compartments had a small share of their clonotypes in common. Booster sampling recovered most clones from primary vaccination (approximately 96% CD4, around 90% CD8). High-abundance clonotypes from the bulk population could contaminate FACS-sorted repertoires.

This TCR derives from a man between 18 and 29 years old who received the YFV17D yellow fever vaccine. Sequencing used CD4+ T cells sorted from PBMCs, obtained 45 days after the yellow fever booster vaccination.

The CDR3 DNA is TGTGCCAGCAGTGAAGGAGAGACGGCCTATGGCTACACCTTC. This translates into CASSEGETAYGYTF. The chain joins TRBV6-1 to TRBJ1-2, with unresolved D. CDR3 length: 14 residues. The germline gives CDR1 MNHNS, CDR2 SASEGT. Trimming shortened V by 1 base and J by 4 bases, and 10 bases separated the two germline ends.